The 15 T cell receptor beta chains below come from one sample, sequenced in a study of molecular identifiers for immune sequencing clone quantification. TCRdb recomputed calls from the PCR reads with MiXCR, one row per CDR3 protein. The table includes about 630,000 distinct CDR3 sequences, about 25% detected once. The sample was naive CD8+ T cells from blood, with Jurkat cell RNA spiked in. Subset in this sample: FACS-sorted CD8+CD4-CCR7+CD45RA+ naive T cells. The receptors originated from a human donor in good health. Some libraries in this study had Jurkat cell RNA spiked in.

This clonotype has a handful of counts. CDR3 bases: TGCAGTGCCCATCAGACTAGCACAGATACGCAGTATTTT. It is translated as CSAHQTSTDTQYF. This rearrangement joins TRBV20-1 to TRBJ2-3; no firm D call. V shed 6 bases and J shed 0 bases, with 10 bases lying between them. From germline, CDR1 is DFQATT and CDR2 SNEGSKA (reference sequence). The CDR3 has 13 residues.

This clonotype was recorded many times. This chain joins TRBV20-1 and TRBJ2-7; 9 positions match TRBD1. CDR3 length equals 16 residues. Looked up from germline, CDR1 is DFQATT and CDR2 is SNEGSKA (reference sequence). Trimming at V came to 5 bases and at J to 0 bases, leaving 11 bases not matched to a gene. The CDR3 DNA follows: TGCAGTGCTCAACCCCGAGGGACAGGGAGCTCCTACGAGCAGTACTTC. Translating gives CSAQPRGTGSSYEQYF.

Ten or more counts support this clonotype. The chain employs TRBV7-9 and TRBJ2-2; 9 nucleotides align to TRBD1. The CDR3 has 17 residues. CDR1 SEHNR and CDR2 FQNEAQ come from the germline V gene (reference sequence). Losses at the gene ends were 5 bases for V and 4 bases for J; bases not matched to a gene: 11. The CDR3: CASSPLSGTGLTGELFF. For the CDR3, the DNA is TGTGCCAGCAGCCCCCTGAGCGGGACAGGGCTCACCGGGGAGCTGTTTTTT.

This clonotype was seen just once. The rearrangement joins TRBV20-1 to TRBJ1-2, with D hard to call. Per germline, CDR1 DFQATT and CDR2 SNEGSKA (reference sequence). The germline V and J ends were trimmed by 6 bases and 8 bases, with 16 bases remaining between them. The length of the CDR3 is 12 residues. The CDR3 loop is CSAPGVAGGYTF. The CDR3 DNA reads as TGCAGTGCCCCCGGGGTAGCGGGCGGCTACACCTTC.

The chain recombines TRBV3-1 with TRBJ2-7; 10 positions match TRBD2. The germline gives CDR1 LGHDT, CDR2 YNNKEL (reference sequence). The ends lost 2 bases at V and 5 bases at J; junction bases unmatched: 6. The CDR3 consists of 15 residues. The CDR3 region has the DNA TGTGCCAGCAGCCAATTACTAGCGGGATTAAACGAGCAGTACTTC. Translated: CASSQLLAGLNEQYF.

In the case of this clonotype: Sequence at one end of the junction differs from germline and may be a read error. This rearrangement joins TRBV5-6 to TRBJ2-7, with TRBD1 as a possible D gene (6 bases). The CDR3 runs to 15 residues. CDR1 SGHDT and CDR2 YYEEEE come from the germline V gene. The CDR3 region is CASSLALQGSYKQYF. In DNA, the CDR3 is TGTGCCAGCAGCTTGGCTTTACAGGGAAGCTACAAGCAGTACTTC.

This clonotype showed up many times. V and J are TRBV14 and TRBJ2-3, with D tentatively TRBD2 (5 bases). V lost 5 bases and J lost 3, with 12 bases in between. CDR3 size: 14 residues. CDR1 SGHDN and CDR2 FVKESK come from the germline V gene. The DNA of the CDR3 is TGTGCCAGCAGCTTACTCAGCGGAACAGATACGCAGTATTTT. Its protein product is CASSLLSGTDTQYF.

The J gene is TRBJ1-6, the V gene TRBV5-5; D may be TRBD1 (5 bases). This CDR3 is 15 amino acids long. CDR1 SGHKS and CDR2 YYEKEE come from the germline V gene (reference sequence). V dropped 4 bases and J dropped 1 base, with 9 bases sitting between them. The CDR3 nucleotides are TGTGCCAGCAGCGCAGGGTTTTCCTATAATTCACCCCTCCACTTT. Translation: CASSAGFSYNSPLHF.

This clonotype was found a few times. This chain connects TRBV7-9 to TRBJ2-3, with TRBD2 identical over 10 bases. This CDR3 spans 17 amino acids. Germline V gene data show CDR1 as SEHNR and CDR2 as FQNEAQ (reference sequence). J gave up 3 bases and V 5 bases, and 11 bases lay outside the gene matches. This chain's CDR3 is CASSTTVAGGKTDTQYF. The CDR3 bases are TGTGCCAGCAGCACCACGGTAGCGGGAGGAAAAACAGATACGCAGTATTTT.

In its sample, this clonotype was seen many times. The rearrangement uses TRBV6-5 and TRBJ1-4; D remains unclear. The CDR3 is 15 residues long. V gave up 5 bases and J gave up 3 bases, with 13 bases separating them. Germline-derived CDR1 and CDR2 are MNHEY and SVGAGI. In DNA, the CDR3 is TGTGCCAGCAGTCCCTCGATCGGAGCTAATGAAAAACTGTTTTTT. Encoded protein: CASSPSIGANEKLFF.

This clonotype was seen at least ten times. This chain connects TRBV4-1 to TRBJ1-1; D uncertain. Per germline, CDR1 MGHRA and CDR2 YSYEKL. The V end was cut by 1 base, the J end by 1 base, with 10 bases between. The CDR3 has 15 amino acids. The CDR3 loop is CASSQAPDSNTEAFF. The CDR3 nucleotides read TGCGCCAGCAGCCAAGCCCCAGATTCGAACACTGAAGCTTTCTTT.

This clonotype was seen ten or more times. This chain links TRBV3-1 with TRBJ2-6; D gene ambiguous. The ends were cut back, 4 bases at V and 7 bases at J, with 8 bases in the middle. In germline, CDR1 is LGHDT, CDR2 YNNKEL (reference sequence). The CDR3 length is 13 residues. CDR3 coding DNA: TGTGCCAGCAGCCCCCCTGCAGCCAACGTCCTGACTTTC. It specifies CASSPPAANVLTF.

The sample holds a few counts of this clonotype. The V gene is TRBV11-2, the J gene TRBJ2-7; D gene uncertain. Looked up from germline, CDR1 is SGHAT and CDR2 is FQNNGV. V lost 3 bases and J 2 bases, leaving 17 bases between the germline ends. The CDR3 spans 16 residues. The CDR3 here is CASSFGAGYPAYEQYF. CDR3 nucleotide sequence: TGTGCCAGCAGCTTTGGAGCCGGATACCCCGCCTACGAGCAGTACTTC.

This clonotype was seen repeatedly, ten times or more. The rearrangement joins TRBV6-6 to TRBJ2-5; D is unclear. CDR3 length: 14 residues. The germline CDR1 and CDR2 sequences are MNHNY and SVGAGI (reference sequence). V was cut by 5 bases and J by 1 base, with 11 bases left in between. The DNA for the CDR3 is TGTGCCAGCAGTGGCAGGATGATCCAAGAGACCCAGTACTTC. Translating it yields CASSGRMIQETQYF.

The chain is built from TRBV12-3 or TRBV12-4 and TRBJ1-1; possibly TRBD1 for D (6 bases). The germline V and J ends were trimmed by 7 bases and 2 bases, with 14 bases remaining between them. CDR3 length: 14 amino acids. CDR3 residues: CASTPTGDNTEAFF. CDR3 bases: TGTGCCAGCACCCCGACAGGAGATAACACTGAAGCTTTCTTT.